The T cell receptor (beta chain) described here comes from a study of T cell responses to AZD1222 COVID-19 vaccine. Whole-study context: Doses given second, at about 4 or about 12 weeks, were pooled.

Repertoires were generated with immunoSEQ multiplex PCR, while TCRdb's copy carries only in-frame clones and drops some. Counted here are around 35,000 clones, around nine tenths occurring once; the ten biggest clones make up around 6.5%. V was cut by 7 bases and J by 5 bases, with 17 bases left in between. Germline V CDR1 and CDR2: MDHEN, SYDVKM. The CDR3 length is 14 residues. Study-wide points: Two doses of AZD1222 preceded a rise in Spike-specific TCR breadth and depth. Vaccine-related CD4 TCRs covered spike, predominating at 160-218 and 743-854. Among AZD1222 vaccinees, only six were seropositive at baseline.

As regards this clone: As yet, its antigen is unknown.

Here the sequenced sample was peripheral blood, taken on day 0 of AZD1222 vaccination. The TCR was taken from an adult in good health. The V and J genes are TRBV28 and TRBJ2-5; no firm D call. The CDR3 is CASIAQALGETQYF. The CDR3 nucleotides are TGTGCCAGCATCGCTCAGGCCCTCGGGGAGACCCAGTACTTC. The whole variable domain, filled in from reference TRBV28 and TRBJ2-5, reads DVKVTQSSRYLVKRTGEKVFLECVQDMDHENMFWYRQDPGLGLRLIYFSYDVKMKEKGDIPEGYSVSREKKERFSLILESASTNQTSMYLCASIAQALGETQYFGPGTRLLVL.